Below, one TCR beta chain is given with its context. The data originate from a study of T cell changes during pregnancy in multiple sclerosis. Germline V gives CDR1 SGHRS, CDR2 YFSETQ. This CDR3 region has 15 residues. V was clipped by 3 bases and J by 5 bases; unmatched bases: 7. Sequenced by immunoSEQ multiplex PCR; TCRdb stores in-frame clones only, minus some. The sample lists 93,000 or so clones, approximately 90% occurring once. The chain joins TRBV5-1 to TRBJ1-1; 10 bases align to TRBD1. The specimen was peripheral blood, collected before pregnancy. The TCR comes from a female donor with multiple sclerosis, enrolled in a pregnancy study. CDR3 protein: CASSSSGTGVTEAFF. Written as DNA, the CDR3 is TGCGCCAGCAGCTCCTCCGGGACAGGGGTGACTGAAGCTTTCTTT.